The T cell receptor beta chain under discussion was sequenced for a study of T cell responses to AZD1222 COVID-19 vaccine. Overall study context: Second-dose intervals near 4 or 12 weeks were combined. Study-level results: After two AZD1222 doses, spike-specific TCR breadth and depth rose versus day 0.

This clone has just one count. The antigen remains unidentified. CDR1 and CDR2 from the germline V gene are SGHRS and YFSETQ. This CDR3 contains 15 residues. Trimming pared 0 bases from V and 8 bases from J, leaving 16 bases between. Using immunoSEQ multiplex PCR, the repertoire was profiled, and TCRdb retains in-frame clones only, with some absent. The sample consists of 150,000 to 200,000 clones, approximately 86% of them appearing once. The clonotype was recovered from an adult in good health. The genes are TRBV5-1 and TRBJ2-3; tentatively, D is TRBD2 (5 bases). The sequences come from peripheral blood, collected on day 0 of AZD1222 vaccination. CDR3 protein: CASSLGQVGGGTQYF. CDR3 DNA sequence: TGCGCCAGCAGCTTGGGGCAGGTTGGAGGAGGTACGCAGTATTTT. Supplemented by reference TRBV5-1 and TRBJ2-3, the full variable domain reads KAGVTQTPRYLIKTRGQQVTLSCSPISGHRSVSWYQQTPGQGLQFLFEYFSETQRNKGNFPGRFSGRQFSNSRSEMNVSTLELGDSALYLCASSLGQVGGGTQYFGPGTRLTVL.